The entry below gives a single TCR beta chain sequence along with its context. This receptor's antigen is unknown. A 2.5 ml peripheral blood sample was drawn into PAXgene tubes per donor and stored at -80°C. Without T cell sorting, total RNA was isolated from whole blood using the PAXgene blood miRNA kit on an automated QIAcube. Peripheral blood from monozygotic twin pairs concordant or discordant for inflammatory bowel disease was subjected to deep TCRalpha and TCRbeta repertoire profiling with unique molecular barcoding. Smoking habits were recorded for all twin pairs, and each individual was classified as a current, former or never smoker. The data derive from a study of monozygotic twins with inflammatory bowel disease (dated by TCRdb to between 2019 and 2020). A note on the overall study: The complete study included 30 or so monozygotic twin pairs: 19 IBD-discordant Danish pairs and nine German pairs, of which four were IBD-concordant and five were IBD-discordant. Disease-associated traits were sought mainly through comparisons between IBD patients and their genetically identical healthy co-twins within discordant pairs. Each individual had, on average, about 151 000 unique TCRalpha sequences and 181 000 unique TCRbeta sequences available for analysis.

The library was generated by 5' RACE. For each TCR library, 3,000 to 3,500 ng of total RNA was used. For each sample, cDNA synthesis was carried out in eight separate reactions using SMARTScribe reverse transcriptase. Unique molecular identifiers containing a 6-nucleotide sample barcode were introduced through template switching during cDNA synthesis. Amplification of TCRalpha and TCRbeta cDNA involved two nested PCRs of 16 and 9 cycles, and each PCR was followed by bead purification. Before amplification, cDNA was treated with uracil DNA-glycosylase and purified using the QIAquick PCR purification kit. The second PCR added Illumina TruSeq-compatible adapters along with sample-specific barcodes. Library quality and concentration were checked on TapeStation and Qubit, and libraries were pooled at about 5 ng each. Sequencing of the pooled libraries was done on an Illumina HiSeq2500 single-index Rapid Run using custom sequencing primers and 2 x 100 bp reads. The authors processed their data as follows. UMI-based consensus assembly with MiGEC version 1.2.6 was used to correct PCR and sequencing errors. MiXCR version 2.1.1 was used to carry out V(D)J alignment, clonotype assembly and CDR3 extraction. Gene usage, clonotype sharing and MAIT/NKT TCR abundance were normalised by analysing the top 1000, 10 000 and 20 000 clonotypes per sample. After downsampling to 27 000 UMIs, diversity was calculated as the inverse Simpson index using the vegan R package. Paired Mann-Whitney U tests were applied to discordant twin pairs, with Benjamini-Hochberg correction for multiple testing. Reprocessed by TCRdb, the reads give a single entry per CDR3 protein sequence, without DNA. These V and J calls are TCRdb output, not the study's own analysis. The sample has 150,000 to 200,000 distinct CDR3 sequences on record. The leading ten clones occupy roughly 3% of the sample.

The germline V gene (reference sequence) gives CDR1 as LNHDA and CDR2 as SQIVND. From the cysteine up to the phenylalanine, the CDR3 has a length of 17 residues. There is no recorded DNA. Paper-wide results and their limitations: Distinction between different T cell subtypes could not be achieved in the analysis. The results gave no support for a single strong signal or clonotype linked to IBD. Compared with healthy twins, IBD patients shared fewer clonotypes with other individuals, and the difference was most pronounced in patients with signs of disease activity. Repertoire similarity did not differ between concordant and discordant twins, which could be due to limited statistical power. Because patients were on differing immunosuppressive treatments, the repertoires may have picked up extra background noise and inter-individual variability. IBD patients had lower TCRbeta repertoire diversity, measured by the inverse Simpson index, than their healthy co-twins.

The sample consisted of blood. The clonotype comes from a human donor with ulcerative colitis or Crohn's disease, or a healthy co-twin of an affected twin (not recorded which). The V and J genes are TRBV19 and TRBJ2-7; TCRdb outputs TRBD2, but without DNA this stays unchecked. The CDR3 reads as follows: CASSRTSGRPPFDEQYF.